The rows below give T cell receptor beta chains drawn from one sample of a study of graft-versus-host responses after intestinal transplantation. Method: immunoSEQ multiplex PCR; TCRdb's copy keeps in-frame clones and lacks some. The table has around 110,000 clones, approximately 90% seen once. For these TCRs, the target antigens are not known. The source material was unstimulated CD4+ T cells sorted from spleen or lymph node cells, sampled before intestinal transplant. These receptors were collected from a human donor who received an intestinal transplant. CDR3s include the opening cysteine and the closing phenylalanine or tryptophan. D genes are given only for firm matches. The size entry is marked missing in some rows and otherwise reads once, few, many or a size class.

>TRBJ2-3|TRBV10-2|.|.
TGCGCCAGCAGTGGGACAAGGGATACGCAGTATTTT
CASSGTRDTQYF
>TRBJ2-1|TRBV6-6|.|.
TGTGCCAGCAGGAACTCGGGATCCTACAATGAGCAGTTCTTC
CASRNSGSYNEQFF
>TRBJ2-5|TRBV5-4|.|.
TGTGCCAGCAGCTTGGTTCACAGAGAGCAAGAGACCCAGTACTTC
CASSLVHREQETQYF
>TRBJ2-1|TRBV10-3|TRBD1|.
TGTGCCATCAGAGACGGGACAGGGGGGCCCTACAATGAGCAGTTCTTC
CAIRDGTGGPYNEQFF
>TRBJ2-1|TRBV19|.|.
TGTGCCAGTAGTATAGATACCCATACAGGAGACAATGAGCAGTTCTTC
CASSIDTHTGDNEQFF
>TRBJ2-7|TRBV5-1|.|.
TGCGCCAGCTGCCATTGGAGTGCGCGGGACTACGAGCAGTACTTC
CASCHWSARDYEQYF
>TRBJ2-3|TRBV11-2|.|.
TGTGCCAGCAGCTCCACAGGGATAGGCACAGATACGCAGTATTTT
CASSSTGIGTDTQYF
>TRBJ1-3|TRBV30|TRBD1|.
TGTGCCTGGGCTAGGACAGGGGCTCCCTTCTCTGGAAACACCATATATTTT
CAWARTGAPFSGNTIYF
>TRBJ1-2|TRBV27|TRBD1|.
TGTGCCAGCAGTTTCTTGGACAGGGGGGATGGCTACACCTTC
CASSFLDRGDGYTF
>TRBJ2-7|TRBV19|.|.
TGTGCCAGTAAACCGGACAGTTCGATCTACGAGCAGTACTTC
CASKPDSSIYEQYF
>TRBJ2-1|TRBV5-1|.|.
TGCGCCAGCAGCTACCGGGACAACTCCTACAATGAGCAGTTCTTC
CASSYRDNSYNEQFF
>TRBJ2-3|TRBV28|.|.
TGTGCCAGCAGCTTAGGGGGAGGGGTCACAGATACGCAGTATTTT
CASSLGGGVTDTQYF
>TRBJ2-1|TRBV19|TRBD2|few
TGTGCCAGTAGTCGGACTAGCTATGAGCAGTTCTTC
CASSRTSYEQFF
>TRBJ1-4|TRBV7-9|TRBD1|.
TGTGCCAGCAGACTTGGGACAGGGGACGAAAAACTGTTTTTT
CASRLGTGDEKLFF
>TRBJ2-2|TRBV5-1|TRBD2|.
TGCGCCAGCAGCTTAGCGGGGTCGAACACCGGGGAGCTGTTTTTT
CASSLAGSNTGELFF
>TRBJ2-5|TRBV7-9|.|.
TGTGCCAGCAGCTTACAGGAAAGAGAGACCCAGTACTTC
CASSLQERETQYF
>TRBJ1-1|TRBV7-9|.|.
TGTGCCAGCAGCCCCTCGGACGGGAGGGGCACTGAAGCTTTCTTT
CASSPSDGRGTEAFF
>TRBJ1-5|TRBV7-8|.|.
TGTGCCAGCAGCTTCACAGACAATCAGCCCCAGCATTTT
CASSFTDNQPQHF
>TRBJ1-1|TRBV6-5|.|.
TGTGCCAGCAGCAGACAGGTACCAATGAGAACTGAAGCTTTCTTT
CASSRQVPMRTEAFF
>TRBJ1-4|TRBV2|TRBD1|once
TGTGCCAGCGGAGACAGGGTTGCGAATGAAAAACTGTTTTTT
CASGDRVANEKLFF
>TRBJ2-7|TRBV18|.|.
TGTGCCAGCTCACCAAACAATTCCTACGAGCAGTACTTC
CASSPNNSYEQYF
>TRBJ2-7|TRBV12-5|TRBD2|.
TGTGCTAGTGTCTGGGCGGGAGGCTACGAGCAGTACTTC
CASVWAGGYEQYF
>TRBJ1-4|TRBV11-2|.|.
TGTGCCAGCTGTCGGGGGTACACTAATGAAAAACTGTTTTTT
CASCRGYTNEKLFF
>TRBJ1-1|TRBV7-2|TRBD1|once
TGTGCCAGCAGTTCAAAGCCTACAGGGGCAGGGACTGAAGCTTTCTTT
CASSSKPTGAGTEAFF
>TRBJ2-7|TRBV5-1|TRBD2|.
TGCGCCAGCAGCCTGGGACTAGCGGGAGTAATGTACGAGCAGTACTTC
CASSLGLAGVMYEQYF
>TRBJ2-5|TRBV29-1|.|.
TGCAGCGTACCCTTCTGGGGGGGCAGGGCCCAGTACTTC
CSVPFWGGRAQYF
>TRBJ2-1|TRBV10-2|TRBD2|.
TGCGCCAGCAGTGTTGGGGGACTAGCGGGAGGGCCGTATGAGCAGTTCTTC
CASSVGGLAGGPYEQFF
>TRBJ2-5|TRBV9|TRBD2|.
TGTGCCAGCAGCGGGGGACTAGCGGGAGGGCCTCAAGAGACCCAGTACTTC
CASSGGLAGGPQETQYF
>TRBJ1-1|TRBV11-2|.|.
TGTGCCAGCAGCGGTGTACGACTTGCAGGGAGGCGCACTGAAGCTTTCTTT
CASSGVRLAGRRTEAFF
>TRBJ1-5|TRBV19|TRBD1|.
TGTGCCAGTAGTATTGGGGGACAGGGCTATCAGCCCCAGCATTTT
CASSIGGQGYQPQHF
>TRBJ1-1|TRBV5-1|TRBD1|few
TGCGCCAGCAGCGGACAGGGGAACACTGAAGCTTTCTTT
CASSGQGNTEAFF
>TRBJ2-7|TRBV2|.|.
TGTGCCAGCAGGGGCGGGACGTTCTACGAGCAGTACTTC
CASRGGTFYEQYF
>TRBJ1-4|TRBV4-3|.|.
TGCGCCAGCAGCCAAGCGGGCTCAATGAGGGCTAATGAAAAACTGTTTTTT
CASSQAGSMRANEKLFF
>TRBJ1-6|TRBV5-1|.|.
TGCGCCAGCAGCTTGGTCGGCATTGCGGCCAACTATAATTCACCCCTCCACTTT
CASSLVGIAANYNSPLHF
>TRBJ2-1|TRBV9|TRBD2|.
TGTGCCAGCGGGACCACTAGCGGCCCCCTCAATGAGCAGTTCTTC
CASGTTSGPLNEQFF
>TRBJ1-1|TRBV10-3|TRBD1|.
TGTGCCATCAGAGGACAGGGCCTCACTGAAGCTTTCTTT
CAIRGQGLTEAFF
>TRBJ2-5|TRBV6-6|.|.
TGTGCCAGCAGTTACTCCGGGAAGCCTCAAGAGACCTTGTACTTC
CASSYSGKPQETLYF
>TRBJ1-1|TRBV4-1|TRBD1|.
TGCGCCAGCAGCCAAGTAGGACAGGGGAACACTGAAGCTTTCTTT
CASSQVGQGNTEAFF
>TRBJ2-7|TRBV5-1|.|once
TGCGCCAGCAGCTTGTATCAACCGGGGACCTACGAGCAGTACTTC
CASSLYQPGTYEQYF
>TRBJ1-1|TRBV2|.|.
TGTGCCACCCAGGGCGGTTCCAGCCCGTCTCTGGAAGCTTTCTTT
CATQGGSSPSLEAFF
>TRBJ2-1|TRBV9|TRBD1|once
TGTGCCAGCAGCCCCCGGACAGGGTTTAACAATGAGCAGTTCTTC
CASSPRTGFNNEQFF
>TRBJ2-3|TRBV29-1|TRBD2|.
TGCAGCGTTGACGGGGGACTAGCGGTGACAGATACGCAGTATTTT
CSVDGGLAVTDTQYF
>TRBJ2-5|TRBV27|TRBD2|.
TGTGCCAGCAGGTCTAGCGGGAGGCCCCAAGAGACCCAGTACTTC
CASRSSGRPQETQYF
>TRBJ1-4|TRBV5-1|.|.
TGCGCCAGCAGCTTGGGCGCAACTAATGAAAAACTGTTTTTT
CASSLGATNEKLFF
>TRBJ2-3|TRBV5-1|TRBD2|.
TGCGCCAGCAGCGCTAATAGCGGGACAGATACGCAGTATTTT
CASSANSGTDTQYF
>TRBJ2-1|TRBV19|TRBD2|.
TGTGCCAGTAGTATTCGGGCTAGCGGGACGGCTAGGGATGAGCAGTTCTTC
CASSIRASGTARDEQFF
>TRBJ2-2|TRBV5-1|TRBD2|.
TGCGCCAGCAGCTTTGCATGGACTAGCGGGAGTAATCACACCGGGGAGCTGTTTTTT
CASSFAWTSGSNHTGELFF
>TRBJ2-7|TRBV18|.|.
TGTGCCAGCTCAGAAAGGTTCAGGGGAGACGAGCAGTACTTC
CASSERFRGDEQYF
>TRBJ2-4|TRBV5-1|.|.
TGCGCCAGCAGCTCAGGGGGCGGGGGAAACATTCAGTACTTC
CASSSGGGGNIQYF
>TRBJ2-1|TRBV19|.|.
TGTGCCAGTAGTCTTGGACGGGGGAGCTCCTACAATGAGCAGTTCTTC
CASSLGRGSSYNEQFF
>TRBJ1-4|TRBV7-9|.|.
TGTGCCAGCAGCACCAGAGGCAGCCGTAATGAAAAACTGTTTTTT
CASSTRGSRNEKLFF
>TRBJ2-7|TRBV7-9|.|.
TGTGCCAGCAGCTTAGAACCGGGAAGCTCCTACGAGCAGTACTTC
CASSLEPGSSYEQYF
>TRBJ2-1|TRBV15|.|.
TGTGCCACCAGCAGAGGGGGCGGGGCCTCGGGGGAGCAGTTCTTC
CATSRGGGASGEQFF